The 18 T cell receptor beta chains given below trace back to one sample, sequenced in a study of cytomegalovirus exposure and HLA in healthy donors. Libraries were prepared by immunoSEQ multiplex PCR; TCRdb keeps only in-frame clonotypes and omits some of them. The table includes some 290,000 clones, around 90% detected once. Sequencing was done on a sample of PBMCs. The receptors shown here come from a man aged 25-40 years in good health and CMV-seronegative.

This sequence joins TRBV5-4 and TRBJ2-1, with 9 bases fitting TRBD2. The V and J ends lost 5 bases and 4 bases, in that order; junction bases with no gene match: 7. CDR1 and CDR2 (germline): SGHNT, YYREEE (reference sequence). The CDR3 loop spans 15 amino acids. CDR3: CASRSGTSSYNEQFF. In nucleotides, the CDR3 is TGTGCCAGCAGATCCGGGACTAGCTCGTACAATGAGCAGTTCTTC.

This clone was seen only a few times. The chain links TRBV19 to TRBJ2-7, with D possibly TRBD1 on 6 matching bases. V dropped 4 bases and J dropped 2 bases, with 24 bases sitting between them. The CDR3 has 18 amino acids. The V gene's germline CDR1 is LNHDA and CDR2 SQIVND (reference sequence). In DNA form, the CDR3 reads TGTGCCAGTAGTAAAGGGAGAGGACAGCCCTCGGCCCCCTACGAGCAGTACTTC. Its translation is CASSKGRGQPSAPYEQYF.

This chain links TRBV4-3 with TRBJ1-3; D is undetermined. There are 15 residues in the CDR3. CDR1 is LGHNA, CDR2 YSLEER, per germline. The V end lost 0 bases, the J end lost 1 base, and 7 bases lay between the germline ends. CDR3 amino acids: CASSQDSRSGNTIYF. The DNA of the CDR3 is TGCGCCAGCAGCCAAGACTCGAGGTCTGGAAACACCATATATTTT.

The chain recombines TRBV7-2 with TRBJ2-1; TRBD1 agrees at 11 bases. V lost 7 bases to trimming and J lost 8 bases; unmatched junction nucleotides: 7. Germline V CDR1 and CDR2: SGHTA, FQGNSA. The CDR3 loop spans 14 amino acids. The CDR3 coding sequence is TGTGCCAGCAACCCGGGACAGGGGGTAGATGAGCAGTTCTTC. Protein sequence: CASNPGQGVDEQFF.

This chain links TRBV7-9 with TRBJ2-5, with D maybe TRBD2 (6 bases). Trimming cost V 5 bases and J 2 bases, with 12 bases left between them. The germline V gene encodes CDR1 SEHNR and CDR2 FQNEAQ (reference sequence). CDR3 size: 14 residues. Here the CDR3 DNA reads TGTGCCAGCAGCAACGCCCGGGAGCAAGAGACCCAGTACTTC. Residues: CASSNAREQETQYF. The full variable domain, its missing parts supplied by reference TRBV7-9 and TRBJ2-5, is DTGVSQNPRHKITKRGQNVTFRCDPISEHNRLYWYRQTLGQGPEFLTYFQNEAQLEKSRLLSDRFSAERPKGSFSTLEIQRTEQGDSAMYLCASSNAREQETQYFGPGTRLLVL.

V gene TRBV29-1 combines with J gene TRBJ1-2; D perhaps matches TRBD1 (6 bases). This CDR3 is built from 13 residues. CDR1 SQVTM and CDR2 ANQGSEA come from the germline V gene. Trimming stripped 1 base from V and 2 bases from J, with 8 bases between. CDR3 sequence: CSVEAGENYGYTF. CDR3 bases: TGCAGCGTTGAAGCAGGGGAGAACTATGGCTACACCTTC.

The V call is TRBV18, the J call TRBJ1-5; TRBD1 might be the D (5 bases). The V end lost 4 bases, the J end lost 0 bases, and 10 bases lay between the germline ends. Looked up from germline, CDR1 is KGHSH and CDR2 is LQKENI. This CDR3 region has 15 residues. The CDR3 DNA reads as TGTGCCAGCTCACTAAAACAGGATAGCAATCAGCCCCAGCATTTT. Its translation: CASSLKQDSNQPQHF. The variable domain in full, with the rest retrieved from reference TRBV18 and TRBJ1-5, is NAGVMQNPRHLVRRRGQEARLRCSPMKGHSHVYWYRQLPEEGLKFMVYLQKENIIDESGMPKERFSAEFPKEGPSILRIQQVVRGDSAAYFCASSLKQDSNQPQHFGDGTRLSIL.

The chain is built from TRBV5-4 and TRBJ2-2; D unclear. This CDR3 spans 16 amino acids. Trimming left V 0 bases short and J 1 base short, with 10 bases between. The V gene's germline CDR1 is SGHNT and CDR2 YYREEE (reference sequence). CDR3: CASSLAEWRNTGELFF. As DNA, the CDR3 is TGTGCCAGCAGCTTGGCCGAGTGGAGGAACACCGGGGAGCTGTTTTTT.

The chain carries TRBV20-1 and TRBJ1-1; no definite D call. Germline CDR1 reads DFQATT; CDR2 reads SNEGSKA (reference sequence). CDR3 length equals 11 residues. Trimming pared 6 bases from V and 10 bases from J, leaving 15 bases between. The CDR3 coding sequence is TGCAGTGCCACCCGATCACCCGGAGCTTTCTTT. Translating it yields CSATRSPGAFF.

The chain uses TRBV19 and TRBJ2-3, with D maybe TRBD2 (7 bases). Trimming took 4 bases from V and 4 from J, leaving 15 bases between them. The CDR3 consists of 15 residues. The germline V gene has CDR1 LNHDA and CDR2 SQIVND (reference sequence). CDR3 nucleotides: TGTGCCAGTAGTAAGGGAGGGGGGGGTCCAGATACGCAGTATTTT. Translating gives CASSKGGGGPDTQYF.

For this clone: Other DNA sequences from this sample encode an identical CDR3 as well. This chain uses TRBV4-2 with TRBJ1-3; 7 bases align to TRBD1. The germline gives CDR1 LGHNA, CDR2 YNFKEQ. The length of the CDR3 is 15 residues. The trim removed 0 bases at V and 3 bases at J, leaving 2 bases unmatched. The CDR3 sequence: CASSQEGGSGNTIYF. The CDR3 DNA reads TGTGCCAGCAGCCAAGAAGGGGGCAGTGGAAACACCATATATTTT.

The J gene is TRBJ1-3, the V gene TRBV7-2; 9 nucleotides line up with TRBD1. V dropped 3 bases and J dropped 2; count of bases not matched to a gene: 2. There are 15 residues in the CDR3. The germline gives CDR1 SGHTA, CDR2 FQGNSA. The CDR3 sequence: CASSFTGGAGNTIYF. CDR3 nucleotide sequence: TGTGCCAGCAGCTTTACAGGGGGCGCTGGAAACACCATATATTTT.

This chain joins TRBV21-1 and TRBJ1-5. TRBV21-1 is a pseudogene segment. This CDR3 region has 12 residues. The CDR3 sequence is CASSKVYLSQHF. The CDR3 nucleotides read TGTGCCAGCAGCAAAGTGTATTTGTCCCAGCATTTT.

This CDR3 reads CSVATSGGFSYEQYF. The DNA of the CDR3 is TGCAGCGTGGCGACTAGCGGGGGGTTCTCCTACGAGCAGTACTTC. The gene calls are TRBV29-1 and TRBJ2-7; 13 bases are shared with TRBD2. This CDR3 contains 15 residues. J gave up 0 bases and V 6 bases, and 5 bases lay outside the gene matches. Germline V gene data show CDR1 as SQVTM and CDR2 as ANQGSEA.

V usage is TRBV6-1 and J usage is TRBJ2-1; 10 bases map to TRBD1. After removal of 2 bases from V and 9 bases from J, the junction contained 7 bases not matched to a gene. Germline CDR1 is MNHNS and CDR2 is SASEGT. There are 15 residues in the CDR3. This chain's CDR3 is CASSEPGQGIGEQFF. Written as DNA, the CDR3 is TGTGCCAGCAGTGAACCGGGACAGGGGATCGGTGAGCAGTTCTTC.

The chain is built from TRBV25-1 and TRBJ1-1; D is uncertain. CDR3 length: 11 residues. V shed 7 bases and J shed 2 bases, with 5 bases lying between them. Germline-derived CDR1 and CDR2 are MGHDK and SYGVNS. CDR3 sequence (DNA): TGTGCCAGCACAAAAAACACTGAAGCTTTCTTT. Its translation: CASTKNTEAFF.

The V gene is TRBV19, the J gene TRBJ2-3, with 7 bases identical to TRBD2. This CDR3 region has 14 residues. Germline CDR1 is LNHDA and CDR2 is SQIVND (reference sequence). This chain's CDR3 is CASDAGEGTDTQYF. CDR3 nucleotides: TGTGCTAGTGACGCGGGGGAAGGCACAGATACGCAGTATTTT.

This chain connects TRBV15 to TRBJ2-7, with 9 bases aligning to TRBD1. This CDR3 spans 17 amino acids. Germline V CDR1 and CDR2: LNHNV, YYDKDF (reference sequence). V dropped 1 base and J dropped 0; count of bases not matched to a gene: 7. The CDR3 DNA reads TGTGCCACCAGCAGAGCGACCGGGACAGGGTTCTCCTACGAGCAGTACTTC. The encoded protein is CATSRATGTGFSYEQYF.